These 18 T cell receptor beta chains originate from one sample sequenced in a study of PD-L1 blockade in urothelial cancer (dated by TCRdb to between 2016 and 2019). The meaning of the sample's time point label: peripheral blood 6 weeks after treatment start. Libraries were constructed by the immunoSEQ multiplex PCR assay. TCRdb obtained this table from immuneACCESS and retained in-frame rearrangements with V and J assigned. These tables miss some clones; where compared with another copy, unresolved V genes account for less than half of the shortfall, and the remainder is unexplained. The sample data list around 120,000 clones, and about 89% of these were observed just once. The ten top clones hold more than 1.5% of the sample. Sample: PBMCs, taken around atezolizumab (anti-PD-L1) treatment. The receptors come from a man aged 55 to 70 with urothelial cancer.

The sample holds one count of this clone. The J gene is TRBJ1-4, the V gene TRBV11-1; D gene ambiguous. Germline values: CDR1 SGHAT, CDR2 FQDESV (reference sequence). CDR3 length: 18 residues. V was clipped by 1 base and J by 7 bases, with 22 bases between them. The CDR3 is CASSLDSIGEGYGEKLFF. The CDR3 DNA is TGTGCCAGCAGCTTAGACTCGATCGGGGAGGGCTACGGTGAAAAACTGTTTTTT.

This rearrangement joins TRBV29-1 to TRBJ2-7; 7 nucleotides align to TRBD2. V lost 6 bases to trimming and J lost 1 base; unmatched junction nucleotides: 18. This CDR3 spans 17 amino acids. Germline lookup yields CDR1 SQVTM and CDR2 ANQGSEA. The CDR3 is CSVRGPVAGVGSYEQYF. Here the CDR3 DNA reads TGCAGCGTCCGCGGCCCCGTGGCGGGAGTCGGGTCCTACGAGCAGTACTTC.

The rearrangement links TRBV6-1 to TRBJ2-7, with a tentative D call TRBD1 (6 bases). V lost 2 bases and J lost 0, with 14 bases in between. Germline V gene lookup returns CDR1 MNHNS and CDR2 SASEGT. The CDR3 runs to 16 residues. CDR3 residues: CASSEIGWDNSYEQYF. The CDR3 DNA is TGTGCCAGCAGTGAAATAGGCTGGGACAACTCCTACGAGCAGTACTTC.

The V and J genes are TRBV10-3 and TRBJ2-3, with D perhaps TRBD1 (6 bases). Trimming removed 9 bases at V and 2 bases at J, with 12 bases between. The CDR3 contains 13 residues. Germline V gene lookup returns CDR1 ENHRY and CDR2 SYGVKD. In nucleotides, the CDR3 is TGTGCCATTAAGGACAGCAACACAGATACGCAGTATTTT. It specifies CAIKDSNTDTQYF.

This clone was observed a few times. This sequence joins TRBV11-3 and TRBJ2-1; 9 nucleotides line up with TRBD2. CDR1 is SGHNT and CDR2 is YENEEA in the germline V gene. The CDR3 runs 14 residues. Trimming cost V 5 bases and J 8 bases; bases outside gene matches: 7. CDR3 coding DNA: TGTGCCAGCAGCGCCGGGACTAGCTGGGATGAGCAGTTCTTC. This sequence encodes CASSAGTSWDEQFF. Drawing the rest from reference TRBV11-3 and TRBJ2-1, the complete variable domain is EAGVVQSPRYKIIEKKQPVAFWCNPISGHNTLYWYLQNLGQGPELLIRYENEEAVDDSQLPKDRFSAERLKGVDSTLKIQPAELGDSAVYLCASSAGTSWDEQFFGPGTRLTVL.

This sequence joins TRBV28 and TRBJ2-5, with D maybe TRBD2 (6 bases). V lost 1 base and J lost 2, with 11 bases in between. CDR1 and CDR2 (germline): MDHEN, SYDVKM. The CDR3 has 15 amino acids. This CDR3 is CASSLFRRGQETQYF. DNA of the CDR3: TGTGCCAGCAGTTTATTCAGACGGGGGCAAGAGACCCAGTACTTC.

This clone appeared once. For the CDR3, the DNA is TGTGCCAGCAGCTGGGAGGGCACTGAAGCTTTCTTT. Its protein is CASSWEGTEAFF. V gene TRBV7-9 combines with J gene TRBJ1-1; D not certain. The V end was cut by 4 bases, the J end by 4 bases, with 7 bases between. The CDR3 runs 12 residues. In germline, CDR1 is SEHNR, CDR2 FQNEAQ (reference sequence).

The chain uses TRBV6-5 and TRBJ2-7; 13 nucleotides line up with TRBD2. CDR3 length: 15 residues. Trimming took 6 bases from V and 3 from J; bases not matched to a gene: 5. Germline CDR1 MNHEY, CDR2 SVGAGI. The CDR3 nucleotides read TGTGCCAGCAGCGAGCGACTAGCGGGGGGCTACGAGCAGTACTTC. Its protein is CASSERLAGGYEQYF.

V usage is TRBV5-6 and J usage is TRBJ2-1, with D perhaps matching TRBD1 (5 bases). CDR3 length: 16 amino acids. Germline V CDR1 and CDR2: SGHDT, YYEEEE. Trimming cost V 0 bases and J 0 bases, with 10 bases left between them. The CDR3 bases are TGTGCCAGCAGCTTGGAAGCAGGGAACTCCTACAATGAGCAGTTCTTC. Protein product: CASSLEAGNSYNEQFF.

This chain links TRBV5-1 with TRBJ2-1, with TRBD2 matching 9 bases. Germline values: CDR1 SGHRS, CDR2 YFSETQ. The ends lost 0 bases at V and 16 bases at J; junction bases unmatched: 14. The CDR3 loop spans 15 amino acids. The chain's CDR3 is CASSLGASGVQTEFF. DNA for the CDR3: TGCGCCAGCAGCTTGGGGGCTAGCGGGGTCCAAACAGAATTCTTC.

This clone is a singleton in its sample. The gene calls are TRBV19 and TRBJ1-3; 7 nucleotides match TRBD1. The CDR3 totals 15 residues. V dropped 2 bases and J dropped 2; count of bases not matched to a gene: 3. Germline CDR1 is LNHDA and CDR2 is SQIVND (reference sequence). In nucleotides, the CDR3 is TGTGCCAGTAGTATAAGGGGGACAGCTGGAAACACCATATATTTT. As protein: CASSIRGTAGNTIYF.

The chain has TRBV2 and TRBJ2-2; TRBD2 aligns across 14 bases. From germline, CDR1 is SNHLY and CDR2 FYNNEI. CDR3 size: 15 residues. V shed 8 bases, J shed 6 bases, and the junction held 5 bases outside the gene matches. The CDR3 spells CASAGLAGGAGELFF. As DNA, the CDR3 is TGTGCCAGCGCCGGACTAGCGGGGGGTGCCGGGGAGCTGTTTTTT. Complete variable domain (other parts from reference TRBV2 and TRBJ2-2): EPEVTQTPSHQVTQMGQEVILRCVPISNHLYFYWYRQILGQKVEFLVSFYNNEISEKSEIFDDQFSVERPDGSNFTLKIRSTKLEDSAMYFCASAGLAGGAGELFFGEGSRLTVL.

The CDR3, as DNA: TGTGCCAGCAGCAGGGACAGCCACTACGAGCAGTACTTC. Its translation is CASSRDSHYEQYF. The chain has TRBV5-4 and TRBJ2-7; 7 bases align to TRBD1. V dropped 4 bases and J dropped 3; count of bases not matched to a gene: 4. The V gene's germline CDR1 is SGHNT and CDR2 YYREEE (reference sequence). The CDR3 covers 13 residues.

This clone is a singleton in its sample. This chain links TRBV7-9 with TRBJ2-6; tentative D call: TRBD1 (5 bases). V gave up 2 bases and J gave up 2 bases, with 7 bases separating them. Germline V gene lookup returns CDR1 SEHNR and CDR2 FQNEAQ (reference sequence). The CDR3 spans 15 residues. The CDR3 loop reads CASSLRGAGANVLTF. The CDR3 DNA reads TGTGCCAGCAGCTTAAGGGGCGCTGGGGCCAACGTCCTGACTTTC.

The chain employs TRBV29-1 and TRBJ2-1; 11 bases map to TRBD1. Trimming cost V 6 bases and J 10 bases; bases outside gene matches: 2. This CDR3 spans 11 amino acids. Germline loops: CDR1 SQVTM, CDR2 ANQGSEA. This chain's CDR3 is CSVDRGQEQFF. CDR3 DNA: TGCAGCGTGGACAGGGGGCAGGAGCAGTTCTTC.

This chain uses TRBV7-3 with TRBJ2-5; perhaps TRBD2 as D (6 bases). The V gene's germline CDR1 is SGHTA and CDR2 FQGTGA. V gave up 1 base and J gave up 5 bases, with 14 bases separating them. CDR3 length: 15 amino acids. The CDR3 protein is CASSLRRASGETQYF. In DNA form, the CDR3 reads TGTGCCAGCAGCTTAAGGAGGGCCTCCGGGGAGACCCAGTACTTC.

Here the CDR3 DNA reads TGTGCCAGCAGTGAAGCCGGAGGTGGGGCAGATACGCAGTATTTT. It is translated as CASSEAGGGADTQYF. J is TRBJ2-3 and V is TRBV6-4, with a weak D call TRBD2 (5 bases). The V end lost 3 bases, the J end lost 4 bases, and 14 bases lay between the germline ends. The CDR3 is made up of 15 amino acids. Germline CDR1 reads MRHNA; CDR2 reads SNTAGT.

The rearrangement joins TRBV5-4 to TRBJ2-3, with D perhaps TRBD2 (6 bases). The CDR3 covers 16 residues. V was shortened by 0 bases and J by 2 bases, with 13 bases between the two germline ends. Germline-derived CDR1 and CDR2 are SGHNT and YYREEE (reference sequence). DNA of the CDR3: TGTGCCAGCAGCTTGGCCGGGAGCTCTAACACAGATACGCAGTATTTT. Translated: CASSLAGSSNTDTQYF.